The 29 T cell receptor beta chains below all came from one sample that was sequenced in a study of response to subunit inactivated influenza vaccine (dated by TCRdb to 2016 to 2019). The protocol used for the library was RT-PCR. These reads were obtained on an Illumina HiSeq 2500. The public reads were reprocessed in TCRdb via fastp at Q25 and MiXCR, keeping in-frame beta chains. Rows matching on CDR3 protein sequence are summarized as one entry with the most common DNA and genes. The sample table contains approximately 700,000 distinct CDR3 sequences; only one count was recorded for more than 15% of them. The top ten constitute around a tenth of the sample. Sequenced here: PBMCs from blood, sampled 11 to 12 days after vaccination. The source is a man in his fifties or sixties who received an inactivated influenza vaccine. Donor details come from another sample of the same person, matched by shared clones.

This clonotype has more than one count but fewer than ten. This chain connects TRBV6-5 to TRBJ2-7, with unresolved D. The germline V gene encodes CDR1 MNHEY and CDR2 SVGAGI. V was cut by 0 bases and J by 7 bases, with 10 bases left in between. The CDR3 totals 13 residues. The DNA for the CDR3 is TGTGCCAGCAGTTACTCGGCAGCTGGAGAGCAGTACTTC. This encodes CASSYSAAGEQYF.

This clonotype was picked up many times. The CDR3 DNA sequence: TGTGCCAGCAGCAACCGCAGGGGAGGGATGGAGACCCAGTACTTC. Its protein product is CASSNRRGGMETQYF. This sequence joins TRBV7-2 and TRBJ2-5, with D possibly matching TRBD2 (7 bases). The CDR3 runs 15 residues. V lost 5 bases to trimming and J lost 5 bases, with 18 bases between them. The germline gives CDR1 SGHTA, CDR2 FQGNSA.

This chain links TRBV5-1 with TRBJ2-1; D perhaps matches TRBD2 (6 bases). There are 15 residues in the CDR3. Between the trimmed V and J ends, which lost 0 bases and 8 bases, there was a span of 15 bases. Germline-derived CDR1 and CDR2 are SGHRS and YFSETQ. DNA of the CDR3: TGCGCCAGCAGCTTGGTTTTTGGCAGGGAGGATGAGCAGTTCTTC. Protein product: CASSLVFGREDEQFF.

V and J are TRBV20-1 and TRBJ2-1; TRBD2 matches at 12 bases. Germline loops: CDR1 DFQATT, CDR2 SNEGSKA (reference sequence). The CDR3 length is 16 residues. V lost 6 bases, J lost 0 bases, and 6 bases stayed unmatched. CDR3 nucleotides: TGCAGTGCCATTCTAGCGGGAGGGTCCTCCTACAATGAGCAGTTCTTC. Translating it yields CSAILAGGSSYNEQFF.

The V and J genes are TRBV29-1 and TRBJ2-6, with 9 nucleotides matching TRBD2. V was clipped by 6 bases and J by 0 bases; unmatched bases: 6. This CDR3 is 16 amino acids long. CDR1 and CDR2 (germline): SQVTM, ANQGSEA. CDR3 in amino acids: CSVRGSGGSGANVLTF. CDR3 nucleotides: TGCAGCGTCCGGGGTAGCGGGGGCTCTGGGGCCAACGTCCTGACTTTC.

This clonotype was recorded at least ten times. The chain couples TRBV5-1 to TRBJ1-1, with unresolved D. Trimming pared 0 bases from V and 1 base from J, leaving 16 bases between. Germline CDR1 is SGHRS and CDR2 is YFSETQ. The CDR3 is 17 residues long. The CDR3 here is CASSLAWGEVGNTEAFF. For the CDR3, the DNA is TGCGCCAGCAGCTTGGCATGGGGAGAGGTGGGGAACACTGAAGCTTTCTTT.

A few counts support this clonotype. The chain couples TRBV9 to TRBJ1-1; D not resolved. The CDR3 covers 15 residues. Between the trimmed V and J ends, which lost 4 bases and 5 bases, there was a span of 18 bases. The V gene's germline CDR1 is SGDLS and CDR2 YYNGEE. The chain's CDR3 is CASSPRAGLGTEAFF. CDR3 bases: TGTGCCAGCAGCCCTCGGGCCGGACTGGGTACTGAAGCTTTCTTT.

In DNA, the CDR3 is TGTGCCAGCAGCCTGAGGATGGGAGATACGCAGTATTTT. This sequence encodes CASSLRMGDTQYF. The chain couples TRBV7-2 to TRBJ2-3; D gene uncertain. In germline, CDR1 is SGHTA, CDR2 FQGNSA. The CDR3 runs 13 residues. The V and J ends lost 5 bases and 5 bases respectively, with 11 bases between them. Complete variable domain (other parts from reference TRBV7-2 and TRBJ2-3): GAGVSQSPSNKVTEKGKDVELRCDPISGHTALYWYRQSLGQGLEFLIYFQGNSAPDKSGLPSDRFSAERTGGSVSTLTIQRTQQEDSAVYLCASSLRMGDTQYFGPGTRLTVL.

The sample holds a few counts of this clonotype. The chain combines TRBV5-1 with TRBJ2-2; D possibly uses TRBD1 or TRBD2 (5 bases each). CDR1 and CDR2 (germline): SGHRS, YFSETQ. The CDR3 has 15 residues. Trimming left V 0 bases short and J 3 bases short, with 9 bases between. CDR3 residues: CASSLAGTYTGELFF. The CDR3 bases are TGCGCCAGCAGCTTGGCCGGGACGTACACCGGGGAGCTGTTTTTT.

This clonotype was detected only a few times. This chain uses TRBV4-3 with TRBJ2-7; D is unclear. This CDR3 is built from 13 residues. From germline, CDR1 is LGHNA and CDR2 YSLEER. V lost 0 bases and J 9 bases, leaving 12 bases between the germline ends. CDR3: CASSQDRAAVQYF. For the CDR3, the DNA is TGCGCCAGCAGCCAAGATCGGGCAGCCGTGCAGTACTTC.

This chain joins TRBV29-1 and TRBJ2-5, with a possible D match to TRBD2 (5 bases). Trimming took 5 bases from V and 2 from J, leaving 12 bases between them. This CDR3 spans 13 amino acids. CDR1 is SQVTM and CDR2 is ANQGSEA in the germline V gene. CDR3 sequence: CSVSTRSQETQYF. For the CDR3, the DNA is TGCAGCGTTTCAACTAGGTCGCAAGAGACCCAGTACTTC.

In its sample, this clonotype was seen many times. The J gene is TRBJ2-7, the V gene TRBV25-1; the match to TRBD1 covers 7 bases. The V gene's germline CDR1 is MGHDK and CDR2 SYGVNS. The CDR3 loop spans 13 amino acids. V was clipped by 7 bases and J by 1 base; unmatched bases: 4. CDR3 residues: CASTRTGSYEQYF. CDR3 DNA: TGTGCCAGCACCCGGACAGGATCCTACGAGCAGTACTTC.

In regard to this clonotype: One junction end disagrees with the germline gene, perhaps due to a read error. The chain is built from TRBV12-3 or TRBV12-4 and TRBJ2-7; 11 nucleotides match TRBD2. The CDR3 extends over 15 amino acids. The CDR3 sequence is CASRLAGGDSYEQYF. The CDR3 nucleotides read TGTGCCAGCAGATTAGCGGGGGGGGATTCCTACGAGCAGTACTTC.

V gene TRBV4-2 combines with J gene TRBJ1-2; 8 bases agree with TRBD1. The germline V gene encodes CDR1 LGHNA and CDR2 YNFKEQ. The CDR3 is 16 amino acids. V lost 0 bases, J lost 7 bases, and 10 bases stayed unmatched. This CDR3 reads CASSQDSSGGVGGYTF. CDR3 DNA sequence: TGTGCCAGCAGCCAAGATAGTTCAGGGGGCGTCGGTGGCTACACCTTC.

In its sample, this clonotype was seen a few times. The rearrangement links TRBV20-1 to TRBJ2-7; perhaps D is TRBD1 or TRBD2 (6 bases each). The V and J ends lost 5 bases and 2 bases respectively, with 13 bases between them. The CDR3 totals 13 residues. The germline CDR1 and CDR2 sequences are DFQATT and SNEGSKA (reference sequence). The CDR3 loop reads CSAQAGQPYEQYF. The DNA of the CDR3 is TGCAGTGCTCAGGCGGGACAACCCTACGAGCAGTACTTC.

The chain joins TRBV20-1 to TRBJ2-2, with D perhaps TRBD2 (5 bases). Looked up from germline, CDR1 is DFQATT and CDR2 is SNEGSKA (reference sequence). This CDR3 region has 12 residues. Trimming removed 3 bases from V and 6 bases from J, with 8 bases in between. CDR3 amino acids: CSASLAAGELFF. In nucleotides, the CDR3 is TGCAGTGCTAGCCTAGCTGCCGGGGAGCTGTTTTTT.

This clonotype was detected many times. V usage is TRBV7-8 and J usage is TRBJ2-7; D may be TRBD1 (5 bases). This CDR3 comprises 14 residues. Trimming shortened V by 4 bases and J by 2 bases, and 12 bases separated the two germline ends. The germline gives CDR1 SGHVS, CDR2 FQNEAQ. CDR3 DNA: TGTGCCAGCAGCTCCTTAAGGGGAACCTACGAGCAGTACTTC. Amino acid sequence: CASSSLRGTYEQYF.

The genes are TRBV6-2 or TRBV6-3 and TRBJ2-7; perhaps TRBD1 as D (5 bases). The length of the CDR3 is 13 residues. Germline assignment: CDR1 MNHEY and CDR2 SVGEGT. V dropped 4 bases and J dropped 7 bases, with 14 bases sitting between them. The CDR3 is CASSLVRAGEQYF. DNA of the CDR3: TGTGCCAGCAGTTTGGTCAGGGCCGGGGAGCAGTACTTC.

CDR3 amino acids: CASSIDGNEQYF. The CDR3 DNA sequence: TGTGCCAGTAGTATAGATGGGAACGAGCAGTACTTC. The chain is built from TRBV19 and TRBJ2-7; unclear D gene. Deletions cut 0 bases from V and 5 bases from J, with 5 bases between. CDR1 and CDR2 from the germline V gene are LNHDA and SQIVND (reference sequence). There are 12 residues in the CDR3. Looking up the rest from reference TRBV19 and TRBJ2-7 gives the full variable domain: DGGITQSPKYLFRKEGQNVTLSCEQNLNHDAMYWYRQDPGQGLRLIYYSQIVNDFQKGDIAEGYSVSREKKESFPLTVTSAQKNPTAFYLCASSIDGNEQYFGPGTRLTVT.

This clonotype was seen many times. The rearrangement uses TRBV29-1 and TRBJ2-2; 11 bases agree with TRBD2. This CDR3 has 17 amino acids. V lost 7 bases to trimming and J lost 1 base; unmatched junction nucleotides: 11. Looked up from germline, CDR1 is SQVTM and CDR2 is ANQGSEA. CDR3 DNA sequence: TGCAGCGCCCTGGGGGCTAGCGGGAGGCTGAACACCGGGGAGCTGTTTTTT. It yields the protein CSALGASGRLNTGELFF.

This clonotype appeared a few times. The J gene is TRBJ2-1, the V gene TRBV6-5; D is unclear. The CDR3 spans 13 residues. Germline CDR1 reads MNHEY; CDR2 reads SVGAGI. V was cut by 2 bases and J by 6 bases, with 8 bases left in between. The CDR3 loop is CASSYGVSNEQFF. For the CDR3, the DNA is TGTGCCAGCAGTTACGGAGTCTCCAATGAGCAGTTCTTC.

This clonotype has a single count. CDR3 nucleotide sequence: TGTGCCAGCAGCGAGGCCCCCCTCCCAGAGACCCAGTACTTC. Protein sequence: CASSEAPLPETQYF. This sequence joins TRBV9 and TRBJ2-5; D not certain. CDR1 SGDLS and CDR2 YYNGEE come from the germline V gene. Trimming took off 3 bases at V and 4 bases at J, with 13 bases between the two ends. This CDR3 is 14 amino acids long.

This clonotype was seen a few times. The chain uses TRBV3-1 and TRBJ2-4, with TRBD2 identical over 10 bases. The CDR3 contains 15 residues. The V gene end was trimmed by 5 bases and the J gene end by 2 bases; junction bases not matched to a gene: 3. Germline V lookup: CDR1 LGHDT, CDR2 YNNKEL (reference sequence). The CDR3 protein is CASSTSGITKNIQYF. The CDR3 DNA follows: TGTGCCAGCAGCACTAGCGGGATTACCAAAAACATTCAGTACTTC.

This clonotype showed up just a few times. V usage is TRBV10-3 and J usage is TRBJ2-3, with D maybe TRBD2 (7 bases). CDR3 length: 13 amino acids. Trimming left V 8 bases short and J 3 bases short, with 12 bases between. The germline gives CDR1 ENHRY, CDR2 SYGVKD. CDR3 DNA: TGTGCCATCCTTAGGGGGGGAACAGATACGCAGTATTTT. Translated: CAILRGGTDTQYF.

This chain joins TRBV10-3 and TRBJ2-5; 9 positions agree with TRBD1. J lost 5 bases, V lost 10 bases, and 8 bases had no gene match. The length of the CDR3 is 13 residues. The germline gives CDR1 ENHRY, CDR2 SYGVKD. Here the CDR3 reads CANGQGPGETQYF. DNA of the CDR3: TGTGCCAATGGACAGGGGCCGGGGGAGACCCAGTACTTC.

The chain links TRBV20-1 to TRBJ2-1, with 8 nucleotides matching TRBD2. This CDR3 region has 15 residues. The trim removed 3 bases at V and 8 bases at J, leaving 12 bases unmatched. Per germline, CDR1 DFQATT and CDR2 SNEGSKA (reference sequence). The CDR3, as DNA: TGCAGTGCTAGGACGCTCGTTCCTAGCGGGCATGAGCAGTTCTTC. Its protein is CSARTLVPSGHEQFF.

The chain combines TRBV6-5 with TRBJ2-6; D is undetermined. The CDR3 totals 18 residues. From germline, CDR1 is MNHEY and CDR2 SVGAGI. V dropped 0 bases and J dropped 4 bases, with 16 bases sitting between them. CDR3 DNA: TGTGCCAGCAGTTACTCATGGCCAGGTTCTTTAGGGGCCAACGTCCTGACTTTC. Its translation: CASSYSWPGSLGANVLTF.

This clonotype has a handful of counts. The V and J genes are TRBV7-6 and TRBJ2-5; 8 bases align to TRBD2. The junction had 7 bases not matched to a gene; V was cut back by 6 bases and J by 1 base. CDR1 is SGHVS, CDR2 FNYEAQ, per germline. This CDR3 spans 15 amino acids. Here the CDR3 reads CASSILAGSQETQYF. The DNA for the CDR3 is TGTGCCAGCAGTATTTTAGCGGGGTCCCAAGAGACCCAGTACTTC.

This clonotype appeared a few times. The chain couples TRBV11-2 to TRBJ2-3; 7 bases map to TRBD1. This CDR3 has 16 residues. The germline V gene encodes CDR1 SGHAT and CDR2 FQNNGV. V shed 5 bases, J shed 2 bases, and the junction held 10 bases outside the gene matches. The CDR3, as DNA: TGTGCCAGCAGCCCGTCCACAGGGGAAAACACAGATACGCAGTATTTT. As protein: CASSPSTGENTDTQYF.